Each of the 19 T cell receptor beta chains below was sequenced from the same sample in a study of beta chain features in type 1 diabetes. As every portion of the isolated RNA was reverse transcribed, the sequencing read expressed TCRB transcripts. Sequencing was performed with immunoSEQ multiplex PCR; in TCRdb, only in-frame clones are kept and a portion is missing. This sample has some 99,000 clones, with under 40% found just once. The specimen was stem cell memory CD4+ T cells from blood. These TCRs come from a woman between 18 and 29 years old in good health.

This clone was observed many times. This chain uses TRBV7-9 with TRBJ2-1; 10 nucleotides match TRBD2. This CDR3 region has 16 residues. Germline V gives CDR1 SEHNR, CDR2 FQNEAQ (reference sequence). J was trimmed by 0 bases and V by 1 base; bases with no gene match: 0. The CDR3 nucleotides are TGTGCCAGCAGCTTAGGACTAGCGGGCTCCTACAATGAGCAGTTCTTC. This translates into CASSLGLAGSYNEQFF.

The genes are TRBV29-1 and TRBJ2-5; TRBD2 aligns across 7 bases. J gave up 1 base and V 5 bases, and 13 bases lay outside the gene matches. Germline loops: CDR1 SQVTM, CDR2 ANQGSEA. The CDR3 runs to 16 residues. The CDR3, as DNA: TGCAGCGTTCCAATAGCGGGTACTACCCTCCAAGAGACCCAGTACTTC. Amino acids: CSVPIAGTTLQETQYF.

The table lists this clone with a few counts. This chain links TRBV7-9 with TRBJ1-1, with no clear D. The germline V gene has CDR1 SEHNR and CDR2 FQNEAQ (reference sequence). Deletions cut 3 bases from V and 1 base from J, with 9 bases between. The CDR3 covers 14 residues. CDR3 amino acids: CASSLQNRNTEAFF. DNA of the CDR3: TGTGCCAGCAGCTTGCAAAACAGGAACACTGAAGCTTTCTTT.

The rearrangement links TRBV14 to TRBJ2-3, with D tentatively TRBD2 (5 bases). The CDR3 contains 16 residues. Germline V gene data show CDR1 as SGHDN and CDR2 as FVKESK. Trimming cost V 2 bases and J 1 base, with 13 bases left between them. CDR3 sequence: CASSQRGPDRTDTQYF. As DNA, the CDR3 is TGTGCCAGCAGCCAACGAGGGCCTGACCGCACAGATACGCAGTATTTT. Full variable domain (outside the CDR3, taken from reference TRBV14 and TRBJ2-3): EAGVTQFPSHSVIEKGQTVTLRCDPISGHDNLYWYRRVMGKEIKFLLHFVKESKQDESGMPNNRFLAERTGGTYSTLKVQPAELEDSGVYFCASSQRGPDRTDTQYFGPGTRLTVL.

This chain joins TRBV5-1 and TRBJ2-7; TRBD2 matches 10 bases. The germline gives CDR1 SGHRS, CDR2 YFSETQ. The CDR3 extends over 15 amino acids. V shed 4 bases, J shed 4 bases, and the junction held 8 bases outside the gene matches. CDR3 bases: TGCGCCAGCAGCGTATTAGCGGGAGGCGGGTACGAGCAGTACTTC. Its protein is CASSVLAGGGYEQYF.

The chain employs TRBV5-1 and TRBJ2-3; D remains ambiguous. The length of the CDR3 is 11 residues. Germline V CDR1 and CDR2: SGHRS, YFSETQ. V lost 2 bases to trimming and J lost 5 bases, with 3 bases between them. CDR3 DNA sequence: TGCGCCAGCAGCTTACAAGATACGCAGTATTTT. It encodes CASSLQDTQYF.

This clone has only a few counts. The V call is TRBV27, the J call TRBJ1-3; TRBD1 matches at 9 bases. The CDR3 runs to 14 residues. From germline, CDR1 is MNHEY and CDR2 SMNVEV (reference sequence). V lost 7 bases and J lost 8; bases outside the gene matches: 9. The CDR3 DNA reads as TGTGCCAGCACCCGGGACAGGGAATTGGACACCATATATTTT. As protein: CASTRDRELDTIYF.

CDR3 coding DNA: TGTGCCAGCAGCTCCACTAGCGGGGGTACGAATGAAAAACTGTTTTTT. Its protein is CASSSTSGGTNEKLFF. The chain is built from TRBV7-6 and TRBJ1-4, with D possibly matching TRBD1 (5 bases). The CDR3 is 16 residues long. From germline, CDR1 is SGHVS and CDR2 FNYEAQ. The V and J ends lost 4 bases and 5 bases respectively, with 17 bases between them.

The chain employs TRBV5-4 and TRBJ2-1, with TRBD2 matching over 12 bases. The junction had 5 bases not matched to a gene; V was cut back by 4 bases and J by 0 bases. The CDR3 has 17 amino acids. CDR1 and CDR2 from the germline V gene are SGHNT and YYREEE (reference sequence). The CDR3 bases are TGTGCCAGCAGCGATGGACTAGCGGGAAGCTCCTACAATGAGCAGTTCTTC. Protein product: CASSDGLAGSSYNEQFF.

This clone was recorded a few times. The DNA of the CDR3 is TGTGCCACCCAGGGAATGAGGGAGCAGTACTTC. It translates to CATQGMREQYF. The gene calls are TRBV27 and TRBJ2-7; D is perhaps TRBD1 (5 bases). Germline CDR1 reads MNHEY; CDR2 reads SMNVEV (reference sequence). The V and J ends lost 10 bases and 7 bases respectively, with 14 bases between them. The CDR3 runs to 11 residues.

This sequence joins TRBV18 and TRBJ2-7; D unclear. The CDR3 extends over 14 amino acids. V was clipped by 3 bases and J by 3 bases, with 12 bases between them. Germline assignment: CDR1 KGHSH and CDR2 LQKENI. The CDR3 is CASSPPFRVYEQYF. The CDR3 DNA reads TGTGCCAGCTCACCCCCTTTTCGGGTCTACGAGCAGTACTTC.

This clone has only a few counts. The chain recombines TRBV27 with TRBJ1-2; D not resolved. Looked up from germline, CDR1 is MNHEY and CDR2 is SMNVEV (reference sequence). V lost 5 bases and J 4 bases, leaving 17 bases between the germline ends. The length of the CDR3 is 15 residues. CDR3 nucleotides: TGTGCCAGCAGTCGAAGCCCGGGGTCGTCCTATGGCTACACCTTC. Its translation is CASSRSPGSSYGYTF.

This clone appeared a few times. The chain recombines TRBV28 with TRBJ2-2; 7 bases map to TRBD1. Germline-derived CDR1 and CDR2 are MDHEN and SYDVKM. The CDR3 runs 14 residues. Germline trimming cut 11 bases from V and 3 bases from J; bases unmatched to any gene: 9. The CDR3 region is CASSRQGYTGELFF. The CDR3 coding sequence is TGTGCCTCCTCCCGACAGGGCTACACCGGGGAGCTGTTTTTT.

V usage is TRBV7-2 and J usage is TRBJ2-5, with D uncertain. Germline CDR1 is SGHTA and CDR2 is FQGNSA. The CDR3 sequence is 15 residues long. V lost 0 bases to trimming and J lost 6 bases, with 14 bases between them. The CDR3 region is CASSLAPRPTKTQYF. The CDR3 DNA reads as TGTGCCAGCAGCTTAGCGCCGAGGCCCACGAAGACCCAGTACTTC. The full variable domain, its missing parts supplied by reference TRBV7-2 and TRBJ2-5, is GAGVSQSPSNKVTEKGKDVELRCDPISGHTALYWYRQSLGQGLEFLIYFQGNSAPDKSGLPSDRFSAERTGGSVSTLTIQRTQQEDSAVYLCASSLAPRPTKTQYFGPGTRLLVL.

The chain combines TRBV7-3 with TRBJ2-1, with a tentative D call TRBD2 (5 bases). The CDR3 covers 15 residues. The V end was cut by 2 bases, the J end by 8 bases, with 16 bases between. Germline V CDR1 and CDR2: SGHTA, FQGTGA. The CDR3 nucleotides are TGTGCCAGCAGCTTAGAGAGACTACTTCTCCATGAGCAGTTCTTC. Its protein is CASSLERLLLHEQFF.

This chain's CDR3 is CASSLSREKRGSYEQYF. Written as DNA, the CDR3 is TGCGCCAGCAGCTTGTCGCGGGAGAAACGGGGGTCCTACGAGCAGTACTTC. The J gene is TRBJ2-7, the V gene TRBV5-1; 7 bases match TRBD2. J lost 1 base, V lost 1 base, and 11 bases had no gene match. CDR3 length: 17 amino acids. CDR1 SGHRS and CDR2 YFSETQ come from the germline V gene.

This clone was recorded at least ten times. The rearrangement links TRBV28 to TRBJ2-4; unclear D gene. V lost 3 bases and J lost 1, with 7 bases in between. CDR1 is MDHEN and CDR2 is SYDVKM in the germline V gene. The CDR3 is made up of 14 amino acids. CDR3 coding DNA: TGTGCCAGCAGTTTTGCCGGGGCCAAAAACATTCAGTACTTC. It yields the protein CASSFAGAKNIQYF.

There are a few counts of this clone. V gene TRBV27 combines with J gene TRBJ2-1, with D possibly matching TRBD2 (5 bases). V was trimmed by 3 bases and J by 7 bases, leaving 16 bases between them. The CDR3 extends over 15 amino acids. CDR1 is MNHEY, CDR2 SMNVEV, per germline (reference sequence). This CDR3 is CASSFRGRWNNEQFF. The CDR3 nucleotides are TGTGCCAGCAGTTTTCGGGGAAGATGGAATAATGAGCAGTTCTTC.

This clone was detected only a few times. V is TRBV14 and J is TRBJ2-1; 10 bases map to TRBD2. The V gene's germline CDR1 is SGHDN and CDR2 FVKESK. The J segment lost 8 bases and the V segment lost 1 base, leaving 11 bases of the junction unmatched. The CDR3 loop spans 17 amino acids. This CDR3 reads CASSQVGAASGRHEQFF. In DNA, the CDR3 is TGTGCCAGCAGCCAAGTGGGCGCGGCTAGCGGGAGACATGAGCAGTTCTTC.